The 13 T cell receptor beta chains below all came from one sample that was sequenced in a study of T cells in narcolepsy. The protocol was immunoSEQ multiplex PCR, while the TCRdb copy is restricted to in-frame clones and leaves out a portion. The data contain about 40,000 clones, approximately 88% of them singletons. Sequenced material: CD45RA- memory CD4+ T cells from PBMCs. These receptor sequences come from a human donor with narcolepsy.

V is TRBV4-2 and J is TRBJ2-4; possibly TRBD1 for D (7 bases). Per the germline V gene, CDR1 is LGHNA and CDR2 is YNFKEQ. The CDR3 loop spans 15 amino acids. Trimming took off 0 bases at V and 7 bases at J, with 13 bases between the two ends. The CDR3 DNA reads TGTGCCAGCAGCCAAGAGGGACCAGGGGGGAACATTCAGTACTTC. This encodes CASSQEGPGGNIQYF.

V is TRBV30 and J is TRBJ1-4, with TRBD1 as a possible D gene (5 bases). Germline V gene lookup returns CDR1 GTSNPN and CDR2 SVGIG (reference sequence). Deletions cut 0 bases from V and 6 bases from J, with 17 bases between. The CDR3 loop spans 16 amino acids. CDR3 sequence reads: CAWSVGSLGTYEKLFF. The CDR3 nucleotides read TGTGCCTGGAGTGTAGGAAGCCTCGGGACTTATGAAAAACTGTTTTTT. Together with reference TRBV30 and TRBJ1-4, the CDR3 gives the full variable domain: SQTIHQWPATLVQPVGSPLSLECTVEGTSNPNLYWYRQAAGRGLQLLFYSVGIGQISSEVPQNLSASRPQDRQFILSSKKLLLSDSGFYLCAWSVGSLGTYEKLFFGSGTQLSVL.

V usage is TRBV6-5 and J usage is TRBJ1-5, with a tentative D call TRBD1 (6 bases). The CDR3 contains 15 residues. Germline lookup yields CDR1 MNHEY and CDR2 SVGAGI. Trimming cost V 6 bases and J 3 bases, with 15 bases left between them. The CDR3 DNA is TGTGCCAGCAGGCCGGCTTTGGGGGCCAATCAGCCCCAGCATTTT. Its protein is CASRPALGANQPQHF.

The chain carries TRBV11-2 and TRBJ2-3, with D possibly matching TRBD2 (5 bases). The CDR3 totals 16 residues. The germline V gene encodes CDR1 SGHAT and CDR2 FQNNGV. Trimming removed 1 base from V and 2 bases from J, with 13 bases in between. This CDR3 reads CASSLGAAEATDTQYF. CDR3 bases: TGTGCCAGCAGCTTAGGTGCAGCGGAGGCCACAGATACGCAGTATTTT.

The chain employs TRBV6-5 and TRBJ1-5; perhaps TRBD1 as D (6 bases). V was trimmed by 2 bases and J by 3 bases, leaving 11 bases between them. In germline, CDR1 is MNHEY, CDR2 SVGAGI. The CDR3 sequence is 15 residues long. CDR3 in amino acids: CASSYHQGPNQPQHF. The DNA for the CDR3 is TGTGCCAGCAGTTACCACCAGGGGCCCAATCAGCCCCAGCATTTT.

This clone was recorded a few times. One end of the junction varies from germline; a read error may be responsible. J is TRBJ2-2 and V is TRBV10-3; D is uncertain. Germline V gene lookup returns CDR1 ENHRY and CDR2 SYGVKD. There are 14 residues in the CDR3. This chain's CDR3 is CASSSGPDTGELFF. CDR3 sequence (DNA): TGTGCCAGCAGTTCGGGTCCTGACACCGGGGAGCTGTTTTTT.

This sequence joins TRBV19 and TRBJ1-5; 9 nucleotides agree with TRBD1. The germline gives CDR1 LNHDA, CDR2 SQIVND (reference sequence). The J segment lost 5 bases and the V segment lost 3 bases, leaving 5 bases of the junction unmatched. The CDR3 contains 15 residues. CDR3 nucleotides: TGTGCCAGTAGTATTGACAGGGGGTTGGATCAGCCCCAGCATTTT. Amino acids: CASSIDRGLDQPQHF. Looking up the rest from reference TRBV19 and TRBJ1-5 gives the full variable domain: DGGITQSPKYLFRKEGQNVTLSCEQNLNHDAMYWYRQDPGQGLRLIYYSQIVNDFQKGDIAEGYSVSREKKESFPLTVTSAQKNPTAFYLCASSIDRGLDQPQHFGDGTRLSIL.

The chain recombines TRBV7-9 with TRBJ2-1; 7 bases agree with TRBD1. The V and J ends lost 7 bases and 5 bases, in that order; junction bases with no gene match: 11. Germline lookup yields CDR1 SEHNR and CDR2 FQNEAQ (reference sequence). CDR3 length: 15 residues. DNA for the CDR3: TGTGCCAGCACTCCGAGGGGGACAGTACACAATGAGCAGTTCTTC. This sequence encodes CASTPRGTVHNEQFF.

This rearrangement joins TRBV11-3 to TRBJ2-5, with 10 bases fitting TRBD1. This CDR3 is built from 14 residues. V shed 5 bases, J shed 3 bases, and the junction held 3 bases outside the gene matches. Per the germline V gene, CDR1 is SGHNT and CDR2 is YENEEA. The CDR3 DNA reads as TGTGCCAGCAGCCCCGGGACAGGGGAAGAGACCCAGTACTTC. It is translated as CASSPGTGEETQYF.

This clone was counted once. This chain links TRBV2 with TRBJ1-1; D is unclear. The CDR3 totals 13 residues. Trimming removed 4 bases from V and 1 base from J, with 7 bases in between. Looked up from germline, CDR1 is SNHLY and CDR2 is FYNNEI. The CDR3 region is CASSGWENTEAFF. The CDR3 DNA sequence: TGTGCCAGCAGTGGTTGGGAGAACACTGAAGCTTTCTTT.

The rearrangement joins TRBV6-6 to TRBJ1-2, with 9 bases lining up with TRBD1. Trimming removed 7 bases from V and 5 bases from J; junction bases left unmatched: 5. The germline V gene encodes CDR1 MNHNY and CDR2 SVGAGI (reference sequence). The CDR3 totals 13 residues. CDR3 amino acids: CASNPGTGYGYTF. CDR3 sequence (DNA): TGTGCCAGCAACCCCGGGACAGGGTATGGCTACACCTTC.

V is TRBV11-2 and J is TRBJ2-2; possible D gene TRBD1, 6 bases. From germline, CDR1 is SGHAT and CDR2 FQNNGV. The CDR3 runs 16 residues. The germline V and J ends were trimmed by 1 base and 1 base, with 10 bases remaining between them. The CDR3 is CASSLVGTKNTGELFF. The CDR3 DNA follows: TGTGCCAGCAGCTTAGTGGGGACAAAGAACACCGGGGAGCTGTTTTTT.

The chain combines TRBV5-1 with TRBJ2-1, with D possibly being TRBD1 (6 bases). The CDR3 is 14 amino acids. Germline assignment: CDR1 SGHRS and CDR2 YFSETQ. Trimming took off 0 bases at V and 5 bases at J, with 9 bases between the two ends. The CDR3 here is CASSLGTANNEQFF. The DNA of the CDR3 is TGCGCCAGCAGCTTGGGGACAGCGAACAATGAGCAGTTCTTC.